The 14 T cell receptor beta chains below were found in one sample sequenced in a study of T cells in Graves' hyperthyroidism and ophthalmopathy. Amplified regions were TCR beta CDR3 sequences from RNA transcripts. When the TCR CDR3 underwent first-round RT-PCR, the HTBI primer set was used. TCRdb re-called the multiplex PCR reads through MiXCR, storing one row per CDR3 protein. The sample yields about 210,000 distinct CDR3 sequences, 15% to 20% seen once. Input material: blood. These TCRs come from a man in his fifties or sixties with Graves' hyperthyroidism.

In its sample, this clonotype was seen a few times. The chain links TRBV20-1 to TRBJ1-5; weak D call: TRBD1 (5 bases). CDR3 length: 14 amino acids. Trimming pared 8 bases from V and 2 bases from J, leaving 16 bases between. Germline V gene data show CDR1 as DFQATT and CDR2 as SNEGSKA (reference sequence). DNA of the CDR3: TGCAGTTCTACGGTCGGGGGTGGCAATCAGCCCCAGCATTTT. Its protein product is CSSTVGGGNQPQHF.

The chain employs TRBV6-1 and TRBJ2-7; maybe TRBD2 (6 bases). V was pared by 4 bases and J by 9 bases, with 10 bases between. This CDR3 contains 11 residues. CDR1 and CDR2 (germline): MNHNS, SASEGT. This CDR3 reads CASSGDSGQYF. DNA of the CDR3: TGTGCCAGCAGTGGGGACTCCGGGCAGTACTTC.

V and J are TRBV6-1 and TRBJ1-2; 8 bases line up with TRBD1. The junction had 1 base not matched to a gene; V was cut back by 4 bases and J by 3 bases. The CDR3 sequence is 13 residues long. Germline V gives CDR1 MNHNS, CDR2 SASEGT. For the CDR3, the DNA is TGTGCCAGCAGTGCGGACAGGGACTATGGCTACACCTTC. Protein product: CASSADRDYGYTF.

This clonotype was seen repeatedly, ten times or more. The chain combines TRBV2 with TRBJ1-2; D remains ambiguous. Looked up from germline, CDR1 is SNHLY and CDR2 is FYNNEI. The CDR3 contains 14 residues. The ends were cut back, 3 bases at V and 4 bases at J, with 12 bases in the middle. The CDR3 coding sequence is TGTGCCAGCAGTGACGCTCCGGGTCCCTATGGCTACACCTTC. Residues: CASSDAPGPYGYTF.

This clonotype was seen only a few times. The chain employs TRBV11-3 and TRBJ1-4; D unclear. CDR1 SGHNT and CDR2 YENEEA come from the germline V gene. The CDR3 covers 15 residues. The germline V and J ends were trimmed by 5 bases and 0 bases, with 10 bases remaining between them. The CDR3 sequence: CASSTGGATNEKLFF. In DNA form, the CDR3 reads TGTGCCAGCAGCACCGGTGGTGCAACTAATGAAAAACTGTTTTTT.

This clonotype was found a few times. The chain combines TRBV19 with TRBJ1-1; 7 bases agree with TRBD1. The germline V gene has CDR1 LNHDA and CDR2 SQIVND (reference sequence). The V segment lost 5 bases and the J segment 5 bases; nucleotides outside the gene matches: 8. The CDR3 contains 14 residues. CDR3 coding DNA: TGTGCCAGTAGTCACAGGGGATTCGGGACTGAAGCTTTCTTT. It encodes CASSHRGFGTEAFF. Supplemented by reference TRBV19 and TRBJ1-1, the full variable domain reads DGGITQSPKYLFRKEGQNVTLSCEQNLNHDAMYWYRQDPGQGLRLIYYSQIVNDFQKGDIAEGYSVSREKKESFPLTVTSAQKNPTAFYLCASSHRGFGTEAFFGQGTRLTVV.

This chain uses TRBV28 with TRBJ1-4, with D unclear. Germline values: CDR1 MDHEN, CDR2 SYDVKM. The CDR3 has 12 residues. V lost 3 bases and J lost 11, with 10 bases in between. CDR3 DNA: TGTGCCAGCAGTTTTATTCGACGGAAACTGTTTTTT. As protein: CASSFIRRKLFF.

This clonotype occurred many times. The gene calls are TRBV11-2 and TRBJ2-1, with TRBD2 identical over 7 bases. Trimming cost V 1 base and J 6 bases; bases outside gene matches: 6. Germline V gene data show CDR1 as SGHAT and CDR2 as FQNNGV. CDR3 length equals 15 residues. The CDR3 DNA follows: TGTGCCAGCAGCTTAGGGGCTAGCGGCCTCAATGAGCAGTTCTTC. Translation gives CASSLGASGLNEQFF.

V gene TRBV7-6 combines with J gene TRBJ2-2; perhaps TRBD1 as D (5 bases). Trimming took off 1 base at V and 7 bases at J, with 7 bases between the two ends. Germline CDR1 and CDR2: SGHVS and FNYEAQ. The CDR3 covers 13 residues. CDR3 protein: CASSLERGGELFF. The CDR3, as DNA: TGTGCCAGCAGCTTAGAAAGGGGCGGGGAGCTGTTTTTT.

This clonotype has more than one count but fewer than ten. This chain joins TRBV6-2 or TRBV6-3 and TRBJ1-5; perhaps TRBD1 as D (6 bases). This CDR3 is built from 14 residues. V was shortened by 5 bases and J by 4 bases, with 12 bases between the two germline ends. Germline V lookup: CDR1 MNHEY, CDR2 SVGEGT. The CDR3 DNA is TGTGCCAGCAGTAACAGGGACTATAATCAGCCCCAGCATTTT. As protein: CASSNRDYNQPQHF.

This clonotype appeared many times. CDR3 loop: CSALGLAGVIFNYEQYF. The CDR3 DNA reads TGCAGTGCTTTGGGACTAGCGGGAGTTATATTTAACTACGAGCAGTACTTC. The rearrangement links TRBV20-1 to TRBJ2-7; 14 nucleotides align to TRBD2. V dropped 5 bases and J dropped 3; count of bases not matched to a gene: 12. The CDR3 has 17 amino acids. Germline CDR1 and CDR2: DFQATT and SNEGSKA (reference sequence).

The chain links TRBV29-1 to TRBJ1-2; D might be TRBD1 (5 bases). From germline, CDR1 is SQVTM and CDR2 ANQGSEA. V lost 0 bases and J 4 bases, leaving 15 bases between the germline ends. CDR3 length: 15 residues. The CDR3 DNA is TGCAGCGTTGAAGATCAAGGGCGGGACTTCTATGGCTACACCTTC. Translation gives CSVEDQGRDFYGYTF. The whole variable domain, remainder taken from reference TRBV29-1 and TRBJ1-2, is SAVISQKPSRDICQRGTSLTIQCQVDSQVTMMFWYRQQPGQSLTLIATANQGSEATYESGFVIDKFPISRPNLTFSTLTVSNMSPEDSSIYLCSVEDQGRDFYGYTFGSGTRLTVV.

This clonotype has just a few counts. The CDR3 here is CASSFRGFTEAFF. CDR3 DNA sequence: TGTGCCAGCAGTTTCAGGGGATTCACTGAAGCTTTCTTT. V usage is TRBV27 and J usage is TRBJ1-1; perhaps TRBD1 as D (6 bases). Germline assignment: CDR1 MNHEY and CDR2 SMNVEV (reference sequence). This CDR3 spans 13 amino acids. Trimming pared 3 bases from V and 4 bases from J, leaving 9 bases between.

This clonotype came up many times. The V gene is TRBV5-1, the J gene TRBJ2-3; perhaps TRBD2 as D (6 bases). Looked up from germline, CDR1 is SGHRS and CDR2 is YFSETQ. There are 17 residues in the CDR3. Trimming took off 4 bases at V and 5 bases at J, with 23 bases between the two ends. DNA for the CDR3: TGCGCCAGCAGCCCGCAAGGTTCCGGGAGCGCCGGAGATACGCAGTATTTT. Translating gives CASSPQGSGSAGDTQYF. The complete variable domain, with remaining parts taken from reference TRBV5-1 and TRBJ2-3, reads KAGVTQTPRYLIKTRGQQVTLSCSPISGHRSVSWYQQTPGQGLQFLFEYFSETQRNKGNFPGRFSGRQFSNSRSEMNVSTLELGDSALYLCASSPQGSGSAGDTQYFGPGTRLTVL.